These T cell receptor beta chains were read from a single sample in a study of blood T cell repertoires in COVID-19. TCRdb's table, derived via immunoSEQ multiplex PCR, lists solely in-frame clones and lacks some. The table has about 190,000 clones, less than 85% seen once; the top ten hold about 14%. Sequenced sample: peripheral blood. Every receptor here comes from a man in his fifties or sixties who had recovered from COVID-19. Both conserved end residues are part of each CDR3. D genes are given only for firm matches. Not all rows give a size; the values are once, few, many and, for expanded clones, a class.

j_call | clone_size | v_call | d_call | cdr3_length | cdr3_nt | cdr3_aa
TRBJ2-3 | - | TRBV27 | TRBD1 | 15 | TGTGCCAGCAGTTTCCAGGGACAGGGGGCAGATACGCAGTATTTT | CASSFQGQGADTQYF
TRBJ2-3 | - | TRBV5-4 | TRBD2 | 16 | TGTGCCTGCAGACTAGCGGGAGCCTCAAGCACAGATACGCAGTATTTT | CACRLAGASSTDTQYF
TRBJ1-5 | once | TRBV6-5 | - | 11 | TGTGCCAGCAGTTACTCCCCCGCGCGGCATTTT | CASSYSPARHF
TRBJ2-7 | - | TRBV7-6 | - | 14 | TGTGCCAGCAGCTTAACGGGACTGCAAAGCGAGCAGTACTTC | CASSLTGLQSEQYF
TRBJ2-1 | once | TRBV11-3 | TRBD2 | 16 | TGTGCCAGCAGCTCCGGGACTAGCGGGAGAAGGGATGAGCAGTTCTTC | CASSSGTSGRRDEQFF
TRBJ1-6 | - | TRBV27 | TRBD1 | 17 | TGTGCCAGCAGTTTAACGGTGACAGGGGCACGTAATTCACCCCTCCACTTT | CASSLTVTGARNSPLHF
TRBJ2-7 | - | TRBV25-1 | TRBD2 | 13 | TGTGCCAGCAGGCTCGGGGGGGCCCGCGAGCAGTACTTC | CASRLGGAREQYF
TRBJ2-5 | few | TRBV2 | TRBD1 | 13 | TGTGCCAGCAGTGTGGGACAGATGGAGACCCAGTACTTC | CASSVGQMETQYF
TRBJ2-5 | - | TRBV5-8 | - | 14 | TGTGCCAGCAGCTTGCTACAGAGCCAAGAGACCCAGTACTTC | CASSLLQSQETQYF
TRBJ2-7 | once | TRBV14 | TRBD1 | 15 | TGTGCCAGCAGCCCGGGGACAGGGGTCTCCTACGAGCAGTACTTC | CASSPGTGVSYEQYF
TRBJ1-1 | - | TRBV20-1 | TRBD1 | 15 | TGCAGTGCTAGTTGGGACAGGGAGGAGAACACTGAAGCTTTCTTT | CSASWDREENTEAFF
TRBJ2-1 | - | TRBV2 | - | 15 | TGTGCCAGCAGCATAGGGGCAGGGTCCTACAATGAGCAGTTCTTC | CASSIGAGSYNEQFF
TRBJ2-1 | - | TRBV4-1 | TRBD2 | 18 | TGCGCCAGCAGCACTCGACTAGCGGGAGGACTTACCTACAATGAGCAGTTCTTC | CASSTRLAGGLTYNEQFF
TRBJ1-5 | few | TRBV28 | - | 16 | TGTGCCAGCAGTTTCTTGGGTAGTCAGGGGAATCAGCCCCAGCATTTT | CASSFLGSQGNQPQHF
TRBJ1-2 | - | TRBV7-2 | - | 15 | TGTGCCAGCAGCTTAGGGGCGGGCGACACCTATGGCTACACCTTC | CASSLGAGDTYGYTF
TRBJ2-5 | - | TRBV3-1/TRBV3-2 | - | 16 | TGTGCCAGCAGCCAGGGTGCCGGAGCGGTTGGTAGGACCCAGTACTTC | CASSQGAGAVGRTQYF
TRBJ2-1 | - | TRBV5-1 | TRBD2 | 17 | TGCGCCAGCAGTCATCGAACGGCTAGCGGGGGATACAATGAGCAGTTCTTC | CASSHRTASGGYNEQFF
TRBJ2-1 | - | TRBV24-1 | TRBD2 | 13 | TGTGCCACCAGTGACCGACTAGCAAATGAGCAGTTCTTC | CATSDRLANEQFF
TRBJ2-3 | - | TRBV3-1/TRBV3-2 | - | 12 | TGTGCCAGCAGCCAAGTTTCGGTTACGCAGTATTTT | CASSQVSVTQYF
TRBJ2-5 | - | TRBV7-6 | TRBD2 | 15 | TGTGCCAGCAGCTTGGGACTAGCTGTGTTCGAGACCCAGTACTTC | CASSLGLAVFETQYF
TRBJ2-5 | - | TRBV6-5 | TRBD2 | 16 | TGTGCCAGCAGTTATTTATGGCAGCGGGAGGGAAAGACCCAGTACTTC | CASSYLWQREGKTQYF
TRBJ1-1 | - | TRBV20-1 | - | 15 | TGCAGTGCTACTGAGGGGGGGATGGTGGGCACTGAAGCTTTCTTT | CSATEGGMVGTEAFF
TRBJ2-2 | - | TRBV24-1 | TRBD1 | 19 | TGTGCCACCAGTGATTTTGGAATGGGGACAGGGGGTCGGGCCGGGGAGCTGTTTTTT | CATSDFGMGTGGRAGELFF
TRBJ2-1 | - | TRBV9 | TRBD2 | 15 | TGTGCCAGCAGTGGGACTAGCGGGTCCTACAATGAGCAGTTCTTC | CASSGTSGSYNEQFF
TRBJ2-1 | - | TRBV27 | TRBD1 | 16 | TGTGCCAGCAGTTCTCTTGGGACAGGGGAATACAATGAGCAGTTCTTC | CASSSLGTGEYNEQFF
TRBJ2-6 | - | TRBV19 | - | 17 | TGTGCCAGTAGTTCGGTGACAGCTCACTCTGGGGCCAACGTCCTGACTTTC | CASSSVTAHSGANVLTF
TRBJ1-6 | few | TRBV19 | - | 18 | TGTGCCAGTAGTATAGGAAGCTCGGGGATCTGGAGTAATTCACCCCTCCACTTT | CASSIGSSGIWSNSPLHF
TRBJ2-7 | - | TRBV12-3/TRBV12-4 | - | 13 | TGTGCCAGCAGGAAGGACAGCTCCTACGAGCAGTACTTC | CASRKDSSYEQYF
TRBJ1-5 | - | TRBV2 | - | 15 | TGTGCCAGCAGAGTGGGCTCCTCAGGGAATCAGCCCCAGCATTTT | CASRVGSSGNQPQHF
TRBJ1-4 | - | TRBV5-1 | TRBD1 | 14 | TGCGCCAGCAGCTGGACAGGACGAAATGAAAAACTGTTTTTT | CASSWTGRNEKLFF
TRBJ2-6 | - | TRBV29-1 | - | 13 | TGCAGCGTTCGGAGTTCTGGGGCCAACGTCCTGACTTTC | CSVRSSGANVLTF
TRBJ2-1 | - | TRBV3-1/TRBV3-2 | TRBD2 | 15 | TGTGCCAGCAGCCAAGAACCTAGCGGCTACAATGAGCAGTTCTTC | CASSQEPSGYNEQFF
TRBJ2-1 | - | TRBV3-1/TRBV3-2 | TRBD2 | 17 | TGTGCCAGCAGCCATACAAGACCCAGCGGGAGAGGGAATGAGCAGTTCTTC | CASSHTRPSGRGNEQFF
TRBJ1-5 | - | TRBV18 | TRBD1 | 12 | TGTGCCAGTGGGACAGGGGATCAGCCCCAGCATTTT | CASGTGDQPQHF
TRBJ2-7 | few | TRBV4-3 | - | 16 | TGCGCCAGCAGCCAAGATAGGGGGGGAGGGGCCTACGAGCAGTACTTC | CASSQDRGGGAYEQYF
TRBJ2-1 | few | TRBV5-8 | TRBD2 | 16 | TGTGCCAGCAGCTCAGGCAGGACTAGCGGGAACAATGAGCAGTTCTTC | CASSSGRTSGNNEQFF
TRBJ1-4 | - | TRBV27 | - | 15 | TGTGCCAGCAGTTTAGCCCGGGCAGGGCCGGAAAAACTGTTTTTT | CASSLARAGPEKLFF
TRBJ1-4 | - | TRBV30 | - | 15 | TGTGCCTGGAGTAACATTGGGGCCTTGGATGAAAAACTGTTTTTT | CAWSNIGALDEKLFF
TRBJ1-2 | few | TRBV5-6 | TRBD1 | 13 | TGTGCCAGCAGCGTCGACAGGGGGCATGGCTACACCTTC | CASSVDRGHGYTF
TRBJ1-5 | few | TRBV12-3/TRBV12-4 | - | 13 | TGTGCCAGCAGTGCGGACTACGGATGGCCCCAGCATTTT | CASSADYGWPQHF
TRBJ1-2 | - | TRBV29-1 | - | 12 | TGCAGCGTTGGGATGGGAGACTATGGCTACACCTTC | CSVGMGDYGYTF
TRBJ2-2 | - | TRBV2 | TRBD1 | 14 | TGTGCCAGCAGTACCGGGACAGGGGCCGGGGAGCTGTTTTTT | CASSTGTGAGELFF
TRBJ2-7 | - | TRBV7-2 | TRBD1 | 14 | TGTGCCAGCAGCTTAGGCGGACAGGGCTACGAGCAGTACTTC | CASSLGGQGYEQYF
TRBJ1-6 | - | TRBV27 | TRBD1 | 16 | TGTGCCAGCGGCTTGGCAGGGGGCCTTCGGAATTCACCCCTCCACTTT | CASGLAGGLRNSPLHF
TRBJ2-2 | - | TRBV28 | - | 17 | TGTGCCAGCAGACCCCACGGGGGGCCCCGGGGCACCGGGGAGCTGTTTTTT | CASRPHGGPRGTGELFF
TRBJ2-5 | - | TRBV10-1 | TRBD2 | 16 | TGCGCCAGCAGTGCCCGGACTAGCGGGAGTGGAGAGACCCAGTACTTC | CASSARTSGSGETQYF
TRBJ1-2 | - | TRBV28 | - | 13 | TGTGCCAGCAGGACATTCACCCCCAATGGCTACACCTTC | CASRTFTPNGYTF
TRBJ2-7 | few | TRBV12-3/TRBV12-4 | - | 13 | TGTGCCAGCAGTGACGCAGGGTTCTACGAGCAGTACTTC | CASSDAGFYEQYF
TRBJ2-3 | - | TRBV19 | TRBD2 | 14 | TGTGCCAGTAGTCCCGGTCTAGCGGGAGTAGCGCAGTATTTT | CASSPGLAGVAQYF
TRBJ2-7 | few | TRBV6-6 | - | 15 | TGTGCCAGCACCGGAAAGGCCCTAGTGTCCTACGAGCAGTACTTC | CASTGKALVSYEQYF
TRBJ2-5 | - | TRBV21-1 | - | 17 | TGTGCCAGCAGCCAGGGACTAGCGGGAGGCCTAGGAGAGACCCAGTACTTC | CASSQGLAGGLGETQYF
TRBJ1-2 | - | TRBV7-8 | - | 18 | TGTGCCAGCAGCCTAGTAAGGGGGGGTGGCAGGGACAACTATGGCTACACCTTC | CASSLVRGGGRDNYGYTF
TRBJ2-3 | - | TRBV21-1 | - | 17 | TGTGCCAGCAGCAAAGCGAGGATTGTATGCGGCACAGATACGCAGTATTTT | CASSKARIVCGTDTQYF
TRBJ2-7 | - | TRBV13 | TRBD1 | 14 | TGTGCCAGCAGCTTGTTGGGACAGACCTACGAGCAGTACTTC | CASSLLGQTYEQYF
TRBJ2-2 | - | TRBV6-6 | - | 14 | TGTGCCAGCAGTTTTGGGTCTAGCGTCGGGGAGCTGTTTTTT | CASSFGSSVGELFF
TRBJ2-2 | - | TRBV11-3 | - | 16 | TGTGCCAGCAGCCCGCGGGGGACACCGAACACCGGGGAGCTGTTTTTT | CASSPRGTPNTGELFF